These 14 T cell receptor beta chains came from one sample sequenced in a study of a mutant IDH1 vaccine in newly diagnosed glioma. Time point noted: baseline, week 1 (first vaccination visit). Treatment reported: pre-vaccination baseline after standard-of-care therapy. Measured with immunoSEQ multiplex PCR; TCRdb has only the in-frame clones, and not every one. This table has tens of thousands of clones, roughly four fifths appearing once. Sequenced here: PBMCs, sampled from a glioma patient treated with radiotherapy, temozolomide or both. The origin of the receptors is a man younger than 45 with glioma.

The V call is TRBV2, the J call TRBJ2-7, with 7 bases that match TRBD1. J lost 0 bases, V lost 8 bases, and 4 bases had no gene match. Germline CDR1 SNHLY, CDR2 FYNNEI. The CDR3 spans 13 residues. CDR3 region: CASETGISYEQYF. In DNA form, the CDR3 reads TGTGCCAGCGAGACAGGGATCTCCTACGAGCAGTACTTC.

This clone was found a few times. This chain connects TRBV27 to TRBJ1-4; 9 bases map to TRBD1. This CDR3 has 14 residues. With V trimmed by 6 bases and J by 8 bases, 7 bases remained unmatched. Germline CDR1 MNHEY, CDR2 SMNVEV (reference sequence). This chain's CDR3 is CASRRTGEEEKLFF. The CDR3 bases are TGTGCCAGCAGACGGACAGGGGAAGAGGAAAAACTGTTTTTT. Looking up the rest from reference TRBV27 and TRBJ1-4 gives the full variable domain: EAQVTQNPRYLITVTGKKLTVTCSQNMNHEYMSWYRQDPGLGLRQIYYSMNVEVTDKGDVPEGYKVSRKEKRNFPLILESPSPNQTSLYFCASRRTGEEEKLFFGSGTQLSVL.

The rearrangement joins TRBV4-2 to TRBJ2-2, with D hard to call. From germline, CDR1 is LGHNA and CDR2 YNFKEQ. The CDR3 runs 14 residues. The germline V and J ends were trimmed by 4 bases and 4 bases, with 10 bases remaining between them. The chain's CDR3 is CASSPGIRTGELFF. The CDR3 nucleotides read TGTGCCAGCAGCCCTGGAATCCGCACCGGGGAGCTGTTTTTT.

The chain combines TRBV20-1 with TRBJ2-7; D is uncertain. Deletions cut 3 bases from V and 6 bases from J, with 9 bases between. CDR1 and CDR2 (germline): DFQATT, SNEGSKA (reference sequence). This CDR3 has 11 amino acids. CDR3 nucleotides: TGCAGTGCTAGCGCGAGGACCGAGCAGTACTTC. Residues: CSASARTEQYF.

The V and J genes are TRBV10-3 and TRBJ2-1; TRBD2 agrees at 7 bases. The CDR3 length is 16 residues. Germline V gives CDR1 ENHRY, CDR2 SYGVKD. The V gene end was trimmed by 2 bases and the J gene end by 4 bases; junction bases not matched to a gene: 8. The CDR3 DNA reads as TGTGCCATCAGTGAGCCCTTGCTAGCGGCTTACAATGAGCAGTTCTTC. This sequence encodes CAISEPLLAAYNEQFF.

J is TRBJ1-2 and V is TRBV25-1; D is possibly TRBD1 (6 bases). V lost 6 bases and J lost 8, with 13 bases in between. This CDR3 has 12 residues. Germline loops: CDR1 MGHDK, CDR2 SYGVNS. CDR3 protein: CASRQGQRGYTF. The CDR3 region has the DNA TGTGCCAGCAGACAAGGACAGAGAGGCTACACCTTC.

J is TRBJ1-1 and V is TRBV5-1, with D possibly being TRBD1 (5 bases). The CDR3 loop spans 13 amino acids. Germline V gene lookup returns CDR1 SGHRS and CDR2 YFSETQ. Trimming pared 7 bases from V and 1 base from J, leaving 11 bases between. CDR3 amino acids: CASSPTGNTEAFF. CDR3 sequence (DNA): TGCGCCAGCTCCCCCACAGGGAACACTGAAGCTTTCTTT.

CDR3 sequence (DNA): TGTGCCAGCAGCTTGGGGGACAGCTCCTACGAGCAGTACTTC. This codes for CASSLGDSSYEQYF. The chain joins TRBV5-4 to TRBJ2-7, with 7 bases that match TRBD1. Germline V gene sequence: CDR1 SGHNT, CDR2 YYREEE (reference sequence). V was clipped by 0 bases and J by 0 bases; unmatched bases: 0. CDR3 length: 14 amino acids.

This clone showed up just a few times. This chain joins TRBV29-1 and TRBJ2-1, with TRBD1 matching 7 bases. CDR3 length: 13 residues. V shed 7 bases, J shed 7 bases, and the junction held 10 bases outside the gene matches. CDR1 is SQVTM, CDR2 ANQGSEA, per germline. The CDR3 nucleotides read TGCAGCGCGAAAGTACAGGGGACGAATGAGCAGTTCTTC. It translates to CSAKVQGTNEQFF.

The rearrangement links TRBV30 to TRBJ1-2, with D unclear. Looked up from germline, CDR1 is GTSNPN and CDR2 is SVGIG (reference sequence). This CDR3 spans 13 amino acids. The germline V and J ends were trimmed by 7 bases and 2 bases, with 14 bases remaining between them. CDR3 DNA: TGTGCCTCTAAGAACGGGGAGAACTATGGCTACACCTTC. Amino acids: CASKNGENYGYTF.

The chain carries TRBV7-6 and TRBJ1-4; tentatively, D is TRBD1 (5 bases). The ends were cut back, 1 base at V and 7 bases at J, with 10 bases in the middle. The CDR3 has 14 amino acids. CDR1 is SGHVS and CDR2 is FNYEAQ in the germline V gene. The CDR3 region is CASSLEGMGEKLFF. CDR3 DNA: TGTGCCAGCAGCTTAGAGGGGATGGGTGAAAAACTGTTTTTT. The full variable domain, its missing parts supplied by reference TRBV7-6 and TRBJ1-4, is GAGVSQSPRYKVTKRGQDVALRCDPISGHVSLYWYRQALGQGPEFLTYFNYEAQQDKSGLPNDRFSAERPEGSISTLTIQRTEQRDSAMYRCASSLEGMGEKLFFGSGTQLSVL.

The CDR3 nucleotides read TGTGCCAGTAGTATGGGGGAGGCCAACACTGAAGCTTTCTTT. Its translation is CASSMGEANTEAFF. The chain couples TRBV19 to TRBJ1-1, with a weak D call TRBD1 (5 bases). CDR1 LNHDA and CDR2 SQIVND come from the germline V gene (reference sequence). This CDR3 has 14 amino acids. V lost 3 bases and J lost 2, with 10 bases in between.

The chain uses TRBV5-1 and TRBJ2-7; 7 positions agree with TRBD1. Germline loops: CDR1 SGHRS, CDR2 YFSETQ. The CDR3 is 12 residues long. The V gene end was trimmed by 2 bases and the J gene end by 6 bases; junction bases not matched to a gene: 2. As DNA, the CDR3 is TGCGCCAGCAGCTTTACAGGGGCCGAGCAGTACTTC. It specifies CASSFTGAEQYF.

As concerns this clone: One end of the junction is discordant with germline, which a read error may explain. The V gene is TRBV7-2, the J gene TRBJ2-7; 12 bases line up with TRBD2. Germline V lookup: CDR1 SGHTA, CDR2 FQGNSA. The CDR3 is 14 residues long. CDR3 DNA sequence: TGTGCCAGCAGCCTAGCGGGGGGGCGGTTCGAGCAGTACTTC. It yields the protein CASSLAGGRFEQYF. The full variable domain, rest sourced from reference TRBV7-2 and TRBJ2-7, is GAGVSQSPSNKVTEKGKDVELRCDPISGHTALYWYRQSLGQGLEFLIYFQGNSAPDKSGLPSDRFSAERTGGSVSTLTIQRTQQEDSAVYLCASSLAGGRFEQYFGPGTRLTVT.